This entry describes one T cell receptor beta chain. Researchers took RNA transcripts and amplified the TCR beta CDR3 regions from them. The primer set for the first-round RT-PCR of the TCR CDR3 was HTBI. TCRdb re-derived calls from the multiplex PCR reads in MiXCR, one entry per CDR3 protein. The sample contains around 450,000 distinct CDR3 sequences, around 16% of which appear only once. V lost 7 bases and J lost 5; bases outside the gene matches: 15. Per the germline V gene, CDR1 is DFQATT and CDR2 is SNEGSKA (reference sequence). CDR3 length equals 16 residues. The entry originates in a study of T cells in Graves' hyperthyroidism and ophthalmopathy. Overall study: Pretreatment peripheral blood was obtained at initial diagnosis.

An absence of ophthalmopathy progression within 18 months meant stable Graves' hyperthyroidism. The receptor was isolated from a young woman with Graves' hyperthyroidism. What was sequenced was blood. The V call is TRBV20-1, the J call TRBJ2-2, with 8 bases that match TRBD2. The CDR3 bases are TGCAGTGTCCGAGGACTAGCCCTAGCTCAAACCGGGGAGCTGTTTTTT. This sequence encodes CSVRGLALAQTGELFF.